One sample yielded the 16 T cell receptor beta chains listed below, sequenced in a study of beta chain features in type 1 diabetes. The investigators reverse transcribed all of the isolated RNA, so they sequenced expressed TCRB transcripts. The repertoire was sequenced with immunoSEQ multiplex PCR; TCRdb's copy has only in-frame clones and lacks some. The table shows roughly 230,000 clones, with 9.6% occurring only once. Sequencing input: naive CD4+ T cells from blood. The receptors shown here come from a woman younger than 30 in good health.

This clone was found a few times. J is TRBJ2-4 and V is TRBV5-1, with D possibly TRBD1 on 5 matching bases. This CDR3 contains 16 residues. CDR1 SGHRS and CDR2 YFSETQ come from the germline V gene. V was pared by 0 bases and J by 5 bases, with 15 bases between. The CDR3 DNA is TGCGCCAGCAGCTTGGCCGTCTCCCTCAGGGAAAACATTCAGTACTTC. Its protein product is CASSLAVSLRENIQYF.

This clone occurred a few times. This chain links TRBV29-1 with TRBJ1-1; 12 bases line up with TRBD1. Germline CDR1 is SQVTM and CDR2 is ANQGSEA. V was clipped by 6 bases and J by 5 bases; unmatched bases: 4. The CDR3 covers 13 residues. The CDR3 here is CSVRGQGATEAFF. As DNA, the CDR3 is TGCAGCGTACGGGGACAGGGGGCGACTGAAGCTTTCTTT.

This clone has only a few counts. The chain is built from TRBV12-5 and TRBJ1-5; D unclear. The V and J ends lost 1 base and 2 bases respectively, with 9 bases between them. Germline V gives CDR1 LGHNT, CDR2 FRNRAP. CDR3 size: 15 residues. The CDR3 loop is CASGLGTARNQPQHF. CDR3 bases: TGTGCTAGTGGTTTGGGGACTGCTCGCAATCAGCCCCAGCATTTT.

This clone has just a few counts. This sequence joins TRBV28 and TRBJ1-2; TRBD1 aligns across 9 bases. This CDR3 is 14 amino acids long. Trimming took 4 bases from V and 8 from J; bases not matched to a gene: 8. Germline V gene data show CDR1 as MDHEN and CDR2 as SYDVKM. This CDR3 reads CASSSGTGTGGYTF. The CDR3 region has the DNA TGTGCCAGCAGTTCCGGGACAGGGACCGGGGGCTACACCTTC.

This clone was seen a few times. The rearrangement uses TRBV5-1 and TRBJ1-1; 7 bases line up with TRBD1. Looked up from germline, CDR1 is SGHRS and CDR2 is YFSETQ. The length of the CDR3 is 15 residues. With V trimmed by 5 bases and J by 0 bases, 7 bases remained unmatched. The CDR3 region has the DNA TGCGCCAGCAGTTCCCGACAGGGTCTGAACACTGAAGCTTTCTTT. As protein: CASSSRQGLNTEAFF.

The J gene is TRBJ2-2, the V gene TRBV27; a weak D match, TRBD1 (5 bases). The CDR3 length is 15 residues. The V and J ends lost 3 bases and 0 bases respectively, with 8 bases between them. In germline, CDR1 is MNHEY, CDR2 SMNVEV (reference sequence). CDR3 nucleotide sequence: TGTGCCAGCAGTTTGGGGCGTTCGAACACCGGGGAGCTGTTTTTT. Residues: CASSLGRSNTGELFF.

This clone came up a few times. V usage is TRBV4-1 and J usage is TRBJ2-5, with D perhaps TRBD2 (6 bases). The CDR3 totals 17 residues. Trimming shortened V by 2 bases and J by 1 base, and 17 bases separated the two germline ends. The germline CDR1 and CDR2 sequences are MGHRA and YSYEKL. The CDR3 sequence is CASSQQVLGTLQETQYF. CDR3 bases: TGCGCCAGCAGCCAACAGGTTCTGGGGACTCTCCAAGAGACCCAGTACTTC.

The rearrangement links TRBV5-1 to TRBJ2-3; 7 bases are shared with TRBD2. The trim removed 1 base at V and 1 base at J, leaving 3 bases unmatched. Looked up from germline, CDR1 is SGHRS and CDR2 is YFSETQ. The CDR3 spans 15 residues. The CDR3 DNA reads TGCGCCAGCAGCTTGACTAGCGCGCGCACAGATACGCAGTATTTT. It specifies CASSLTSARTDTQYF.

This clone occurred a few times. This chain joins TRBV4-1 and TRBJ1-1; D perhaps matches TRBD1 (6 bases). This CDR3 has 14 residues. Germline CDR1 reads MGHRA; CDR2 reads YSYEKL. Trimming pared 4 bases from V and 4 bases from J, leaving 13 bases between. CDR3: CASSRGGAGTEAFF. The CDR3, as DNA: TGCGCCAGCAGCCGGGGGGGCGCGGGCACTGAAGCTTTCTTT.

This clone showed up just a few times. CDR3 residues: CASSIDGADEKLFF. The CDR3 region has the DNA TGTGCCAGCAGCATTGACGGTGCGGATGAAAAACTGTTTTTT. V and J are TRBV6-1 and TRBJ1-4; D gene unclear. Trimming took 6 bases from V and 6 from J, leaving 14 bases between them. Germline lookup yields CDR1 MNHNS and CDR2 SASEGT. The length of the CDR3 is 14 residues.

This chain uses TRBV4-1 with TRBJ2-5; 7 positions match TRBD1. TRBJ2-7 explains the end of the DNA better; the J call may be wrong. The CDR3 totals 14 residues. The germline V gene has CDR1 MGHRA and CDR2 YSYEKL. CDR3 DNA sequence: TGCGCCAGCAGCCACCCGGGACAGCGCCACGAGCAGTACTTC. Protein product: CASSHPGQRHEQYF.

Notes on this clone: Other DNA sequences from this sample encode an identical CDR3 as well. The chain uses TRBV5-1 and TRBJ2-7; D perhaps matches TRBD2 (6 bases). CDR3 length: 14 amino acids. In germline, CDR1 is SGHRS, CDR2 YFSETQ. V lost 2 bases to trimming and J lost 4 bases, with 13 bases between them. CDR3 in amino acids: CASSLGGDSYEQYF. Written as DNA, the CDR3 is TGCGCCAGCAGCTTAGGCGGGGACTCATACGAGCAGTACTTC.

This clone was observed a few times. The rearrangement uses TRBV7-2 and TRBJ1-4; 9 nucleotides agree with TRBD1. Germline V gene lookup returns CDR1 SGHTA and CDR2 FQGNSA. The CDR3 is 15 residues long. J lost 7 bases, V lost 3 bases, and 6 bases had no gene match. This CDR3 is CASSFPDRGAEKLFF. CDR3 sequence (DNA): TGTGCCAGCAGCTTCCCTGACAGGGGGGCTGAAAAACTGTTTTTT.

The chain recombines TRBV2 with TRBJ2-1, with 7 positions matching TRBD2. Trimming cost V 10 bases and J 0 bases; bases outside gene matches: 9. CDR3 length: 15 amino acids. Germline CDR1 and CDR2: SNHLY and FYNNEI. CDR3 sequence: CATAGPRSSYNEQFF. CDR3 nucleotide sequence: TGTGCCACAGCGGGGCCGAGGAGCTCCTACAATGAGCAGTTCTTC.

The rearrangement links TRBV28 to TRBJ1-4; 7 nucleotides line up with TRBD1. Germline CDR1 and CDR2: MDHEN and SYDVKM. J lost 2 bases, V lost 9 bases, and 15 bases had no gene match. There are 17 residues in the CDR3. The CDR3 loop reads CASRTTGSDSTNEKLFF. The CDR3 coding sequence is TGTGCCAGTAGAACGACAGGGTCGGATTCGACTAATGAAAAACTGTTTTTT.

This clone showed up many times. The gene calls are TRBV28 and TRBJ2-7; D not resolved. V dropped 6 bases and J dropped 2 bases, with 14 bases sitting between them. Germline lookup yields CDR1 MDHEN and CDR2 SYDVKM. This CDR3 spans 14 amino acids. The CDR3 is CASSQAVEAYEQYF. The CDR3 region has the DNA TGTGCCAGCAGCCAGGCCGTTGAAGCCTACGAGCAGTACTTC.